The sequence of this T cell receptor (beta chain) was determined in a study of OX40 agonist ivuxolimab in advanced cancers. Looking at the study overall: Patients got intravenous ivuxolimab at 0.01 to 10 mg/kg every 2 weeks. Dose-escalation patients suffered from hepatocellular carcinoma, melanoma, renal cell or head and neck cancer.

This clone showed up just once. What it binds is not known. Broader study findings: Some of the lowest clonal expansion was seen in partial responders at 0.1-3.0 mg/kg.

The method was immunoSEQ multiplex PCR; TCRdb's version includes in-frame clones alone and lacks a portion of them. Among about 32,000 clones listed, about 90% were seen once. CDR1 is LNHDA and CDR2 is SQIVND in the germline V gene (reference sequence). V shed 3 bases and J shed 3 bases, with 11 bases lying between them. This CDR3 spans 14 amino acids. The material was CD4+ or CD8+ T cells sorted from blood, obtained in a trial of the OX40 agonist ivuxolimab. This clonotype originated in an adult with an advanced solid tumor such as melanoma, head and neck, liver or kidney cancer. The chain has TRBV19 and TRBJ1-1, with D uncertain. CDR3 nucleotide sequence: TGTGCCAGTAGTATTAAGGTTTGGGACACTGAAGCTTTCTTT. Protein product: CASSIKVWDTEAFF.